This TCR beta chain derives from a study of cytomegalovirus exposure and HLA in healthy donors. Looking at the study overall: Prior work identified about 120 million unique TCR beta sequences in roughly 180 million T cells. Overall study results and limits: Follow-up analysis seemed to connect common viral pathogens with several of the most significant clusters identified.

Trimming shortened V by 6 bases and J by 1 base, and 10 bases separated the two germline ends. Germline CDR1 reads LNHDA; CDR2 reads SQIVND (reference sequence). The CDR3 covers 14 residues. The PCR had 60 Vbeta and 13 Jbeta primers. TCRdb's table, derived via immunoSEQ multiplex PCR, lists solely in-frame clones and lacks some. Of 150,000 to 200,000 clones detected, about 81% appear once; the ten largest clones hold 2.1%. Comment on this clone: The antigen remains unidentified.

Material: PBMCs. V and J are TRBV19 and TRBJ1-5, with a possible D match to TRBD1 (6 bases). This TCR came from a woman between 18 and 29 years old in good health and CMV-seropositive. CDR3 coding DNA: TGTGCCAGTAGGCAGGGGTACAGCAATCAGCCCCAGCATTTT. Encoded protein: CASRQGYSNQPQHF.